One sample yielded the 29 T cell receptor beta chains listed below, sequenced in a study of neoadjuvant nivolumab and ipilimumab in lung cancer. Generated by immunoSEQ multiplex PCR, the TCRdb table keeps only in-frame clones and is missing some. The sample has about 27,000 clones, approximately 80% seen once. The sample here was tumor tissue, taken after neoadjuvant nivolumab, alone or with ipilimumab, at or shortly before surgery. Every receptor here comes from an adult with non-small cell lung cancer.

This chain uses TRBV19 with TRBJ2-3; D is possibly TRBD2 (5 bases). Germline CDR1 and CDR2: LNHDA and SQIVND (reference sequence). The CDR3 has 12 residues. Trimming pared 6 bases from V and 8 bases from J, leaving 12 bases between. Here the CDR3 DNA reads TGTGCCAGTAGAGAGGGAAAGGGTACGCAGTATTTT. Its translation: CASREGKGTQYF. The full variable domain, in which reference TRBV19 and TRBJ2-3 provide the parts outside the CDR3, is DGGITQSPKYLFRKEGQNVTLSCEQNLNHDAMYWYRQDPGQGLRLIYYSQIVNDFQKGDIAEGYSVSREKKESFPLTVTSAQKNPTAFYLCASREGKGTQYFGPGTRLTVL.

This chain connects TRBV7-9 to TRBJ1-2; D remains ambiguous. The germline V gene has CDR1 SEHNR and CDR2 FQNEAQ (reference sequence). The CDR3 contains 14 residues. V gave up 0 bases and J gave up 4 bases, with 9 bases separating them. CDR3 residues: CASSLAGSVYGYTF. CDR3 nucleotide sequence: TGTGCCAGCAGCTTAGCAGGGTCAGTCTATGGCTACACCTTC.

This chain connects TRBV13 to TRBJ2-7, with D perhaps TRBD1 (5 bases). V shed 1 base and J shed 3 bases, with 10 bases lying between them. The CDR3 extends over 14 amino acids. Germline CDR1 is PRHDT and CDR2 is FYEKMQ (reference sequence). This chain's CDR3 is CASSLAQGHYEQYF. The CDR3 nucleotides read TGTGCCAGCAGCTTAGCTCAGGGTCACTACGAGCAGTACTTC.

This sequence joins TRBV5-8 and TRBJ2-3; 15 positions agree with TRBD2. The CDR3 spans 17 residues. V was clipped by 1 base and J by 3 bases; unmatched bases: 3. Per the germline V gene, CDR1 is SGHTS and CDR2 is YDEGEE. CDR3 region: CASSLSGLAGGTDTQYF. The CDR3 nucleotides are TGTGCCAGCAGCTTGTCAGGACTAGCGGGGGGGACAGATACGCAGTATTTT.

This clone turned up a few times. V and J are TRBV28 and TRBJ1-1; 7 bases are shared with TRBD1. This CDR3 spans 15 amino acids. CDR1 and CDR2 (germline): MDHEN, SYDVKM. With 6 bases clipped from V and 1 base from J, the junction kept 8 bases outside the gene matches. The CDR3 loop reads CASRSQGQPNTEAFF. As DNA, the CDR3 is TGTGCCAGCAGAAGCCAGGGACAGCCGAACACTGAAGCTTTCTTT.

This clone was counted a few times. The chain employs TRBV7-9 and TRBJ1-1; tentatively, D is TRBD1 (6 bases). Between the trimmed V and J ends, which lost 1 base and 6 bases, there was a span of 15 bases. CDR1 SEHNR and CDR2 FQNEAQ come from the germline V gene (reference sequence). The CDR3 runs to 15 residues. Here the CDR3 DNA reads TGTGCCAGCAGCTTAGTCCAGGGGATTGGGTCTGAAGCTTTCTTT. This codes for CASSLVQGIGSEAFF.

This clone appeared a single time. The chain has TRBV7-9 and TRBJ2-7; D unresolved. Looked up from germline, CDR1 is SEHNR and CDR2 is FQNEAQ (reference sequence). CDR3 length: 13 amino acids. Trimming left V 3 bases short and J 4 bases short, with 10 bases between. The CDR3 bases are TGTGCCAGCAGCTTTGGGGAAAGTTACGAGCAGTACTTC. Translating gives CASSFGESYEQYF.

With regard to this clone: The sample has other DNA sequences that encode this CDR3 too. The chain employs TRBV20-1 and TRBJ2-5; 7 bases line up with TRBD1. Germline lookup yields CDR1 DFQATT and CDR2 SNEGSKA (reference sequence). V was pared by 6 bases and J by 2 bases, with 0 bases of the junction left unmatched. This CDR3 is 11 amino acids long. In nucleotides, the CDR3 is TGCAGTGCCAGGGGGCAAGAGACCCAGTACTTC. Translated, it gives CSARGQETQYF.

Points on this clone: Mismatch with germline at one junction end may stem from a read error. The CDR3 sequence: CASSRGGGTGELFF. Written as DNA, the CDR3 is TGTGCTAGCAGCCGCGGGGGAGGAACCGGGGAGCTGTTTTTT. This rearrangement joins TRBV7-7 to TRBJ2-2, with TRBD2 identical over 7 bases. The CDR3 length is 14 residues. Looked up from germline, CDR1 is SSHAT and CDR2 is FNYEAQ (reference sequence).

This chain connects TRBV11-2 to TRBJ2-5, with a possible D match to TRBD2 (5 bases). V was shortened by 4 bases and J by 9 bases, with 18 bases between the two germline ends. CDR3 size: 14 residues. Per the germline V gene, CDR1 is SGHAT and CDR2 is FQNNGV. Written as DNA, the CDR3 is TGTGCCAGCAGCTCATCCAACCAAGCCGGGGCCCAGTACTTC. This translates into CASSSSNQAGAQYF.

The CDR3 DNA reads TGTGCCAGCAGGGAAAGACAGAGGTATGGCTACACCTTC. Protein product: CASRERQRYGYTF. The chain couples TRBV28 to TRBJ1-2, with D possibly TRBD1 on 5 matching bases. The germline V and J ends were trimmed by 6 bases and 5 bases, with 13 bases remaining between them. The germline V gene encodes CDR1 MDHEN and CDR2 SYDVKM. This CDR3 has 13 amino acids.

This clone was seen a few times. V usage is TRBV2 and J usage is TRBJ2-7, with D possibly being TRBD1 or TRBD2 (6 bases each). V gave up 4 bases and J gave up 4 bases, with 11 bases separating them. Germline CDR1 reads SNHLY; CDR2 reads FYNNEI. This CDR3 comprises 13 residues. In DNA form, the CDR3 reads TGTGCCAGCAGTGCGGGGGCGCGGTACGAGCAGTACTTC. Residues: CASSAGARYEQYF.

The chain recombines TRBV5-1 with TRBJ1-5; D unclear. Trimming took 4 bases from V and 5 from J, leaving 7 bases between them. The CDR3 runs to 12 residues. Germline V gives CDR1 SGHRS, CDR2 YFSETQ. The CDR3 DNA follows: TGCGCCAGCAGCATTATCCATCAGCCCCAGCATTTT. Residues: CASSIIHQPQHF.

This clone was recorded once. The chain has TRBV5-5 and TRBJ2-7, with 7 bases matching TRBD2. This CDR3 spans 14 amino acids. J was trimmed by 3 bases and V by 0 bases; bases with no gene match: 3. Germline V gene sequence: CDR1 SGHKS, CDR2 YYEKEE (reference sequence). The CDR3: CASSLGLALYEQYF. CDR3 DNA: TGTGCCAGCAGCTTGGGACTAGCCCTCTACGAGCAGTACTTC.

The DNA for the CDR3 is TGTGCCAGCAGTATCAGCGCCGGGGAGCTGTTTTTT. This gives the protein CASSISAGELFF. The rearrangement uses TRBV6-1 and TRBJ2-2; D uncertain. CDR3 length: 12 residues. Germline V CDR1 and CDR2: MNHNS, SASEGT. Trimming left V 5 bases short and J 6 bases short, with 7 bases between.

Written as DNA, the CDR3 is TGTGCCAGCTCATTATTGGGAAGTCAAGAGACCCAGTACTTC. It codes for CASSLLGSQETQYF. The genes are TRBV18 and TRBJ2-5; no clear D gene. The CDR3 is 14 amino acids. Germline lookup yields CDR1 KGHSH and CDR2 LQKENI. Deletions cut 5 bases from V and 2 bases from J, with 12 bases between.

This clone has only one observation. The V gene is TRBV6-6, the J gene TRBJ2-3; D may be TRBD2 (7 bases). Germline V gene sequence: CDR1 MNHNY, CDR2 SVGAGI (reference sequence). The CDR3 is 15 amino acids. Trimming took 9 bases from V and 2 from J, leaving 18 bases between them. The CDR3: CASGGAGTFTDTQYF. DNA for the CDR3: TGTGCCAGTGGGGGGGCGGGGACCTTCACAGATACGCAGTATTTT.

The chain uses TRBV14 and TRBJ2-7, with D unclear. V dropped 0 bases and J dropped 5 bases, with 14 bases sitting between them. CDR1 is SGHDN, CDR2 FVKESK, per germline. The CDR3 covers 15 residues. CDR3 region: CASSQEGFGRHEQYF. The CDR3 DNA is TGTGCCAGCAGCCAAGAGGGCTTCGGTCGCCACGAGCAGTACTTC.

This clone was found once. CDR3 protein: CASSPGSTQETQYF. The CDR3 region has the DNA TGCGCCAGCAGCCCCGGCAGTACTCAAGAGACCCAGTACTTC. The chain couples TRBV5-1 to TRBJ2-5, with D unresolved. Germline loops: CDR1 SGHRS, CDR2 YFSETQ. Trimming stripped 4 bases from V and 2 bases from J, with 12 bases between. CDR3 length: 14 amino acids.

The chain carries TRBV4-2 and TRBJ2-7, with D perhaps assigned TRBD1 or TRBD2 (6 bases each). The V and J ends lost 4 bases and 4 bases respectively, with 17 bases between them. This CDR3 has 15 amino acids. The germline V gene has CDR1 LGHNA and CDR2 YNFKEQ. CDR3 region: CASSLKGGTTYEQYF. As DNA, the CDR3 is TGTGCCAGCAGCCTAAAGGGGGGTACTACGTACGAGCAGTACTTC.

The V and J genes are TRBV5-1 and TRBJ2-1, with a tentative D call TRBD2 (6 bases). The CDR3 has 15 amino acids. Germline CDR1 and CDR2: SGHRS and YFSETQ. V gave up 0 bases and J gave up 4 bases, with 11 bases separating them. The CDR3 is CASSLGGGSYNEQFF. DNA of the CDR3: TGCGCCAGCAGCTTGGGGGGAGGATCATACAATGAGCAGTTCTTC. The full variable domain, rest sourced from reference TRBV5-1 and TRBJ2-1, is KAGVTQTPRYLIKTRGQQVTLSCSPISGHRSVSWYQQTPGQGLQFLFEYFSETQRNKGNFPGRFSGRQFSNSRSEMNVSTLELGDSALYLCASSLGGGSYNEQFFGPGTRLTVL.

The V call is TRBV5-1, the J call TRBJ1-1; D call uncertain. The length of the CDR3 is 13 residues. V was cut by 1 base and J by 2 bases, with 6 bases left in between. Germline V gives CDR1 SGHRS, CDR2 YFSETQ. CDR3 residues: CASSLFINTEAFF. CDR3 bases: TGCGCCAGCAGCTTGTTCATCAACACTGAAGCTTTCTTT.

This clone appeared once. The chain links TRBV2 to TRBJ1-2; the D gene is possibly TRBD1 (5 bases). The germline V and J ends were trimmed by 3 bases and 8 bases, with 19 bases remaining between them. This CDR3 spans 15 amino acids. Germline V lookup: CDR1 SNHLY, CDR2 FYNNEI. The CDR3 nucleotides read TGTGCCAGCAGTGATGATACGGGTGGGGGTGAAGGCTACACCTTC. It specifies CASSDDTGGGEGYTF.

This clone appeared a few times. The CDR3, as DNA: TGTGCCAGCAAGGTGGGTGGGACTGAAGCTTTCTTT. It yields the protein CASKVGGTEAFF. The rearrangement links TRBV28 to TRBJ1-1; D remains ambiguous. CDR3 size: 12 residues. The germline gives CDR1 MDHEN, CDR2 SYDVKM. The V end lost 7 bases, the J end lost 5 bases, and 11 bases lay between the germline ends. Looking up the rest from reference TRBV28 and TRBJ1-1 gives the full variable domain: DVKVTQSSRYLVKRTGEKVFLECVQDMDHENMFWYRQDPGLGLRLIYFSYDVKMKEKGDIPEGYSVSREKKERFSLILESASTNQTSMYLCASKVGGTEAFFGQGTRLTVV.

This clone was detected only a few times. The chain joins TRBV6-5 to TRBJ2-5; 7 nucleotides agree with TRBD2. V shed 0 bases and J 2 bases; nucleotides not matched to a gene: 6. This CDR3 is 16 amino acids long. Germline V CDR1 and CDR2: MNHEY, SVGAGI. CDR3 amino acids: CASSYSRRGRQETQYF. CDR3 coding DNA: TGTGCCAGCAGTTACTCGCGGCGGGGGAGACAAGAGACCCAGTACTTC.

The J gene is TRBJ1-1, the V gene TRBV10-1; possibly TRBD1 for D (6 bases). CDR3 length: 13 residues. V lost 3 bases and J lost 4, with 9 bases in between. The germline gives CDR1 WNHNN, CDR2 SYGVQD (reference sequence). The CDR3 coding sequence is TGCGCCAGCAGTGAAGGAGGGGGCACTGAAGCTTTCTTT. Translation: CASSEGGGTEAFF.

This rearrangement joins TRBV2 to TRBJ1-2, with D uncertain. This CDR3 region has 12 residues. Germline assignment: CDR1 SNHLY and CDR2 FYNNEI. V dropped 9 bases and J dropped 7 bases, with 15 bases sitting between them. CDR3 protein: CASRESAPGYTF. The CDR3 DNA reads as TGTGCCAGTAGAGAATCGGCGCCTGGCTACACCTTC.

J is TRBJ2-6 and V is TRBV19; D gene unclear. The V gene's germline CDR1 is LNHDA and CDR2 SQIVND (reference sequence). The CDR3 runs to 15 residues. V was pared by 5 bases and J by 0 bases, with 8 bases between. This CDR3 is CASSSLLSGANVLTF. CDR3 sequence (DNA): TGTGCCAGTAGTTCATTACTCTCTGGGGCCAACGTCCTGACTTTC.

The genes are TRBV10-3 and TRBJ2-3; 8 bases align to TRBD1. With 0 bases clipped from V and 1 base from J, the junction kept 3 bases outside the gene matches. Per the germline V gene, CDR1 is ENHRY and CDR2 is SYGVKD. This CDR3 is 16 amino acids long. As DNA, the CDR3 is TGTGCCATCAGTGAGTCGAAACAGGGGGGCACAGATACGCAGTATTTT. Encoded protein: CAISESKQGGTDTQYF.